Each of the 29 T cell receptor beta chains below was sequenced from the same sample in a study of shared clonotypes between healthy human individuals. Sequencing used immunoSEQ multiplex PCR; TCRdb keeps in-frame clones, though not all of them. The repertoire consists of around 2,100,000 clones, with over 85% occurring once and the leading ten covering roughly 1%. As defined, naive CD8 cells were CD45RO-negative and positively selected for CCR7, with terminally differentiated effector memory CD45RA+ cells excluded. Sequenced sample: naive CD8+ T cells sorted from blood. Receptors were obtained from a young man in good health.

This clone appeared a few times. The sample holds other DNA sequences that translate to the same CDR3. The rearrangement uses TRBV7-9 and TRBJ2-5, with D unclear. CDR3 size: 10 residues. The V end was cut by 1 base, the J end by 6 bases, with 0 bases between. CDR1 SEHNR and CDR2 FQNEAQ come from the germline V gene (reference sequence). The CDR3 DNA sequence: TGTGCCAGCAGCTTAGAGACCCAGTACTTC. This sequence encodes CASSLETQYF.

The chain recombines TRBV7-9 with TRBJ1-2, with D possibly being TRBD1 (5 bases). With 1 base removed from V and 4 bases from J, the gap between germline ends came to 16 bases. The V gene's germline CDR1 is SEHNR and CDR2 FQNEAQ (reference sequence). The CDR3 is 16 amino acids. The DNA of the CDR3 is TGTGCCAGCAGCTTAGGGATGCCAGGGTTCGGCTATGGCTACACCTTC. Translated: CASSLGMPGFGYGYTF. Combining the CDR3 with reference TRBV7-9 and TRBJ1-2 gives the whole variable domain DTGVSQNPRHKITKRGQNVTFRCDPISEHNRLYWYRQTLGQGPEFLTYFQNEAQLEKSRLLSDRFSAERPKGSFSTLEIQRTEQGDSAMYLCASSLGMPGFGYGYTFGSGTRLTVV.

Concerning this clone: This specimen includes other DNA sequences encoding the same CDR3. The CDR3 region has the DNA TGTGCCAGCAGCTTGGGAGGCCTGCCCTACGAGCAGTACTTC. This gives the protein CASSLGGLPYEQYF. The chain is built from TRBV5-6 and TRBJ2-7; D gene ambiguous. The CDR3 covers 14 residues. Germline V gene data show CDR1 as SGHDT and CDR2 as YYEEEE. V dropped 0 bases and J dropped 2 bases, with 9 bases sitting between them.

The chain recombines TRBV29-1 with TRBJ1-2, with 8 bases matching TRBD1. This CDR3 is built from 13 residues. V dropped 5 bases and J dropped 3; count of bases not matched to a gene: 5. Germline V gene data show CDR1 as SQVTM and CDR2 as ANQGSEA. CDR3 sequence reads: CSVSGQGYYGYTF. The CDR3 region has the DNA TGCAGCGTTAGTGGACAGGGATACTATGGCTACACCTTC.

The genes are TRBV4-2 and TRBJ1-2; a weak D match, TRBD1 (5 bases). Trimming left V 3 bases short and J 5 bases short, with 16 bases between. The CDR3 is 15 residues long. Germline values: CDR1 LGHNA, CDR2 YNFKEQ. The CDR3 region is CASSHDTGTAYGYTF. DNA of the CDR3: TGTGCCAGCAGCCATGACACCGGGACCGCTTATGGCTACACCTTC.

The rearrangement joins TRBV5-5 to TRBJ2-7; D unresolved. With 4 bases removed from V and 3 bases from J, the gap between germline ends came to 5 bases. Per the germline V gene, CDR1 is SGHKS and CDR2 is YYEKEE (reference sequence). This CDR3 contains 11 residues. The CDR3 region has the DNA TGTGCCAGCAGCCCCGACTACGAGCAGTACTTC. This sequence encodes CASSPDYEQYF.

The rearrangement uses TRBV19 and TRBJ2-4; D is possibly TRBD1 (6 bases). Trimming took 0 bases from V and 7 from J, leaving 19 bases between them. The germline CDR1 and CDR2 sequences are LNHDA and SQIVND (reference sequence). The CDR3 is 17 residues long. This CDR3 is CASSIDRELGAWNIQYF. CDR3 coding DNA: TGTGCCAGTAGTATAGATAGGGAGTTGGGGGCATGGAACATTCAGTACTTC.

The V gene is TRBV27, the J gene TRBJ2-1; D might be TRBD1 (5 bases). The CDR3 runs 12 residues. The ends were cut back, 5 bases at V and 10 bases at J, with 12 bases in the middle. CDR1 MNHEY and CDR2 SMNVEV come from the germline V gene (reference sequence). This CDR3 reads CASSPTVNEQFF. The CDR3 nucleotides read TGTGCCAGCAGTCCGACAGTCAACGAGCAGTTCTTC.

The chain combines TRBV4-3 with TRBJ2-2; the match to TRBD1 covers 7 bases. After removal of 3 bases from V and 7 bases from J, the junction contained 8 bases not matched to a gene. Germline V lookup: CDR1 LGHNA, CDR2 YSLEER. The CDR3 spans 15 residues. The DNA of the CDR3 is TGCGCCAGCAGCCAGATAACAGGGGTAGGCGGGGAGCTGTTTTTT. As protein: CASSQITGVGGELFF.

The chain carries TRBV4-1 and TRBJ1-1, with D possibly TRBD1 on 6 matching bases. Germline V lookup: CDR1 MGHRA, CDR2 YSYEKL. There are 15 residues in the CDR3. The germline V and J ends were trimmed by 2 bases and 7 bases, with 17 bases remaining between them. CDR3 nucleotides: TGCGCCAGCAGCCAAATTGGCTGGGGAGGGGGTGAAGCTTTCTTT. Its protein is CASSQIGWGGGEAFF.

This chain uses TRBV1 with TRBJ2-2; the D segment call TRBD2 is taken from the table without a DNA check. TRBV1 is termed a pseudogene. This CDR3 is 15 amino acids long. This chain's CDR3 is CTSSSPHDGTGELFF. CDR3 nucleotides: TGCACCAGCAGTTCTCCGCACGACGGGACCGGGGAGCTGTTTTTT.

The CDR3 region is CASSLVTGTGAGRLSTDTQYF. DNA for the CDR3: TGTGCCAGCAGCTTAGTTACCGGGACAGGGGCCGGGCGGCTAAGCACAGATACGCAGTATTTT. The chain has TRBV13 and TRBJ2-3, with 10 positions matching TRBD1. Germline CDR1 PRHDT, CDR2 FYEKMQ (reference sequence). Trimming at V came to 1 base and at J to 0 bases, leaving 16 bases not matched to a gene. This CDR3 has 21 amino acids.

This chain connects TRBV2 to TRBJ2-7; maybe TRBD1 (6 bases). The CDR3 has 15 residues. Germline lookup yields CDR1 SNHLY and CDR2 FYNNEI. Trimming pared 6 bases from V and 3 bases from J, leaving 18 bases between. CDR3 region: CASRMGTTAFYEQYF. CDR3 DNA sequence: TGTGCCAGCAGAATGGGGACAACCGCTTTCTACGAGCAGTACTTC. Drawing the rest from reference TRBV2 and TRBJ2-7, the complete variable domain is EPEVTQTPSHQVTQMGQEVILRCVPISNHLYFYWYRQILGQKVEFLVSFYNNEISEKSEIFDDQFSVERPDGSNFTLKIRSTKLEDSAMYFCASRMGTTAFYEQYFGPGTRLTVT.

J is TRBJ2-2 and V is TRBV7-6, with D uncertain. Germline V CDR1 and CDR2: SGHVS, FNYEAQ. Trimming took off 3 bases at V and 5 bases at J, with 10 bases between the two ends. This CDR3 has 14 residues. CDR3 sequence reads: CASSFSVETGELFF. As DNA, the CDR3 is TGTGCCAGCAGCTTCTCCGTTGAGACCGGGGAGCTGTTTTTT.

The J gene is TRBJ2-7, the V gene TRBV30; D not certain. The CDR3 has 13 amino acids. Germline V CDR1 and CDR2: GTSNPN, SVGIG (reference sequence). V lost 2 bases and J lost 5, with 13 bases in between. This CDR3 is CAWSFGRLDEQYF. CDR3 bases: TGTGCCTGGAGTTTTGGCCGTCTCGACGAGCAGTACTTC.

This rearrangement joins TRBV28 to TRBJ2-7, with D unresolved. The CDR3 covers 13 residues. V dropped 2 bases and J dropped 5 bases, with 10 bases sitting between them. CDR1 and CDR2 from the germline V gene are MDHEN and SYDVKM. The CDR3 protein is CASSLVTGHEQYF. CDR3 in DNA: TGTGCCAGCAGTTTAGTAACGGGCCACGAGCAGTACTTC.

J is TRBJ1-5 and V is TRBV27, with TRBD1 matching over 8 bases. The V segment lost 3 bases and the J segment 7 bases; nucleotides outside the gene matches: 5. The germline CDR1 and CDR2 sequences are MNHEY and SMNVEV (reference sequence). The CDR3 has 14 residues. CDR3 amino acids: CASSFYRGDQPQHF. CDR3 nucleotide sequence: TGTGCCAGCAGTTTTTACAGGGGGGACCAGCCCCAGCATTTT.

The chain is built from TRBV7-6 and TRBJ2-1; 7 positions match TRBD2. The CDR3 totals 14 residues. Germline V lookup: CDR1 SGHVS, CDR2 FNYEAQ. V trimming: 7 bases; J trimming: 2 bases; junction bases outside the gene matches: 5. CDR3 region: CASTRGGPYNEQFF. The CDR3 DNA sequence: TGTGCCAGCACCCGCGGGGGTCCCTACAATGAGCAGTTCTTC. Drawing the rest from reference TRBV7-6 and TRBJ2-1, the complete variable domain is GAGVSQSPRYKVTKRGQDVALRCDPISGHVSLYWYRQALGQGPEFLTYFNYEAQQDKSGLPNDRFSAERPEGSISTLTIQRTEQRDSAMYRCASTRGGPYNEQFFGPGTRLTVL.

The rearrangement uses TRBV6-5 and TRBJ2-1; no definite D call. The CDR3 sequence is 11 residues long. The germline V gene encodes CDR1 MNHEY and CDR2 SVGAGI. V was shortened by 6 bases and J by 7 bases, with 7 bases between the two germline ends. The CDR3 sequence: CASRGKNEQFF. The CDR3 DNA follows: TGTGCCAGCAGGGGAAAGAATGAGCAGTTCTTC.

The rearrangement uses TRBV6-1 and TRBJ2-1; D remains ambiguous. The CDR3 has 13 residues. Germline V gene lookup returns CDR1 MNHNS and CDR2 SASEGT. V was pared by 2 bases and J by 10 bases, with 12 bases between. The CDR3 loop reads CASSEPAGGEQFF. The DNA of the CDR3 is TGTGCCAGCAGTGAACCTGCTGGTGGCGAGCAGTTCTTC.

CDR3 sequence: CASSSGTRSSTDTQYF. The CDR3 region has the DNA TGTGCCAGCAGTTCAGGGACCCGAAGTAGCACAGATACGCAGTATTTT. This chain uses TRBV28 with TRBJ2-3; D tentatively fits TRBD1 or TRBD2 (5 bases each). CDR3 length: 16 residues. Germline lookup yields CDR1 MDHEN and CDR2 SYDVKM. With 4 bases removed from V and 0 bases from J, the gap between germline ends came to 14 bases.

The chain couples TRBV9 to TRBJ1-1; D not certain. Germline lookup yields CDR1 SGDLS and CDR2 YYNGEE. The CDR3 runs to 13 residues. V shed 4 bases and J shed 7 bases, with 14 bases lying between them. The CDR3 region is CASSLDSDFEAFF. The DNA of the CDR3 is TGTGCCAGCAGCCTAGACTCAGACTTTGAAGCTTTCTTT.

To note about this clone: The same CDR3 arises from other DNA sequences in this sample as well. The V gene is TRBV28, the J gene TRBJ2-7; D remains ambiguous. V was shortened by 2 bases and J by 4 bases, with 6 bases between the two germline ends. CDR1 is MDHEN, CDR2 SYDVKM, per germline. The CDR3 is 12 amino acids. CDR3 protein: CASSLRAYEQYF. The CDR3 DNA follows: TGTGCCAGCAGTTTAAGAGCGTACGAGCAGTACTTC.

The chain joins TRBV10-2 to TRBJ1-5, with TRBD1 matching 8 bases. The germline V gene encodes CDR1 WSHSY and CDR2 SAAADI. The CDR3 spans 15 residues. V lost 7 bases and J lost 1; bases outside the gene matches: 6. CDR3 region: CASTPTGASNQPQHF. CDR3 sequence (DNA): TGCGCCAGCACTCCGACAGGGGCGAGCAATCAGCCCCAGCATTTT.

A single count supports this clone. The germline gene is not matched at one end of the junction; a read error may be the cause. V and J are TRBV4-1 and TRBJ2-5; no clear D. The CDR3 runs to 11 residues. CDR1 is MGHRA, CDR2 YSYEKL, per germline. Here the CDR3 DNA reads TGCGCCAGCAGCCAAGAGGGCGAAAAGCACTTC. Translation gives CASSQEGEKHF.

This chain joins TRBV27 and TRBJ2-7; 15 positions agree with TRBD2. The CDR3 totals 16 residues. CDR1 is MNHEY and CDR2 is SMNVEV in the germline V gene (reference sequence). V trimming: 5 bases; J trimming: 5 bases; junction bases outside the gene matches: 7. CDR3 DNA sequence: TGTGCCAGCAGTCTGGGACTAGCGGGAGGTGGGAACGAGCAGTACTTC. The encoded protein is CASSLGLAGGGNEQYF.

In the case of this clone: This CDR3 is also generated by other DNA sequences in the sample. This chain connects TRBV7-9 to TRBJ1-4; D is unresolved. The CDR3 length is 13 residues. CDR1 is SEHNR, CDR2 FQNEAQ, per germline (reference sequence). V gave up 0 bases and J gave up 8 bases, with 7 bases separating them. The CDR3 DNA is TGTGCCAGCAGCTTAGCGCTGGGGGAAAAACTGTTTTTT. Amino acids: CASSLALGEKLFF.

The CDR3 region has the DNA TGTGCCAGCAGCCACAGGGGTTCCCAAGAGACCCAGTACTTC. Translating it yields CASSHRGSQETQYF. This chain connects TRBV27 to TRBJ2-5; 7 bases are a match to TRBD1. CDR1 MNHEY and CDR2 SMNVEV come from the germline V gene (reference sequence). V lost 6 bases and J lost 1; bases outside the gene matches: 5. CDR3 length equals 14 residues.

The V call is TRBV7-2, the J call TRBJ2-2; TRBD1 might be the D (6 bases). The CDR3 consists of 16 residues. Trimming stripped 4 bases from V and 6 bases from J, with 18 bases between. The germline V gene encodes CDR1 SGHTA and CDR2 FQGNSA. CDR3 sequence (DNA): TGTGCCAGCAGCTCAGGGGAGTTTTTGAGCCCCGGGGAGCTGTTTTTT. It specifies CASSSGEFLSPGELFF. The variable domain in full, with the rest retrieved from reference TRBV7-2 and TRBJ2-2, is GAGVSQSPSNKVTEKGKDVELRCDPISGHTALYWYRQSLGQGLEFLIYFQGNSAPDKSGLPSDRFSAERTGGSVSTLTIQRTQQEDSAVYLCASSSGEFLSPGELFFGEGSRLTVL.